The 3 T cell receptor beta chains listed next were all sequenced from one sample in a study of T-cell memory formation after mild COVID-19. TCRdb processed the 5' RACE reads anew with MiXCR; each CDR3 protein has one entry. The table lists about 170,000 distinct CDR3 sequences, roughly 13% of them singletons. The sequenced material came from PBMCs or a T cell subset sorted from them (not recorded which). The source of these receptors is a man between 18 and 35 years old who had mild COVID-19 (a few samples of this study predate the infection). Cell type and time point are not known.

This clonotype was seen more than once but under ten times. This chain joins TRBV5-1 and TRBJ2-5; 7 bases match TRBD1. Germline-derived CDR1 and CDR2 are SGHRS and YFSETQ. J lost 2 bases, V lost 2 bases, and 3 bases had no gene match. This CDR3 contains 14 residues. The CDR3 bases are TGCGCCAGCAGCTTACAGGGGACACAAGAGACCCAGTACTTC. Protein sequence: CASSLQGTQETQYF.

The chain combines TRBV29-1 with TRBJ1-5, with a tentative D call TRBD1 (5 bases). The ends were cut back, 4 bases at V and 5 bases at J, with 12 bases in the middle. This CDR3 spans 13 amino acids. CDR1 SQVTM and CDR2 ANQGSEA come from the germline V gene. The CDR3 protein is CSVARGEHQPQHF. In DNA form, the CDR3 reads TGCAGCGTTGCCCGGGGGGAACATCAGCCCCAGCATTTT.

V gene TRBV28 combines with J gene TRBJ1-1, with D hard to call. Germline V lookup: CDR1 MDHEN, CDR2 SYDVKM. CDR3 size: 13 residues. Trimming removed 8 bases from V and 11 bases from J, with 21 bases in between. The CDR3 DNA follows: TGTGCCAGCCGCTTAGCCCTCAGTCCCGGGGCTTTCTTT. Translated, it gives CASRLALSPGAFF.